This T cell receptor beta chain comes out of a study of blood T cell repertoires in COVID-19. Turning to the study itself: The cDNA or gDNA used as material had been derived from T cells, B-cell-depleted T cells, or PBMCs.

Sequencing was performed with immunoSEQ multiplex PCR; in TCRdb, only in-frame clones are kept and a portion is missing. The table has 250,000 to 300,000 clones, 88% seen once. V shed 9 bases, J shed 1 base, and the junction held 2 bases outside the gene matches. The CDR3 has 12 residues. The germline V gene encodes CDR1 LNHDA and CDR2 SQIVND (reference sequence). Enrollees, roughly 18 to 90 years old, lived in about two dozen US areas. This sequence originates from an older woman in a cohort exposed to, infected with or recovered from COVID-19 (not recorded which). Sequencing was done on a sample of PBMCs or T cells enriched from blood (not recorded which). The V gene is TRBV19, the J gene TRBJ1-1; 7 bases are a match to TRBD1. The CDR3 DNA reads TGTGCCAGCGGGGACAGGAACACTGAAGCTTTCTTT. Its protein is CASGDRNTEAFF.